This entry is about one TCR beta chain. Germline V gives CDR1 SQVTM, CDR2 ANQGSEA. Trimming stripped 3 bases from V and 4 bases from J, with 14 bases between. The CDR3 has 14 residues. This sample is part of a study of cytomegalovirus exposure and HLA in healthy donors. Vbeta (60) and Jbeta (13) primers were used in the PCR. Clones were sequenced by immunoSEQ multiplex PCR, and TCRdb holds only the in-frame ones, with some missing. This table has hundreds of thousands of clones, 70% to 90% appearing once. Sample: PBMCs. The V and J genes are TRBV29-1 and TRBJ2-3, with D maybe TRBD1 (6 bases). The sequence came from a girl aged 2 to 9 in good health and CMV-seronegative. In nucleotides, the CDR3 is TGCAGCGTTGAGGCAGGGGATGGGGCAGATACGCAGTATTTT. This sequence encodes CSVEAGDGADTQYF.